The 4 T cell receptor beta chains below come from one sample, sequenced in a study of chemoradiotherapy in HPV16-positive cancers. Assay used: immunoSEQ multiplex PCR; TCRdb lists only in-frame clones, some missing. The sample lists about 21,000 clones, 75% to 90% occurring once. Sample: blood, taken from a patient who underwent chemoradiotherapy. The receptor source for this set is a human donor with HPV-associated anogenital cancer.

V and J are TRBV5-1 and TRBJ1-3; TRBD1 might be the D (5 bases). V was cut by 4 bases and J by 0 bases, with 8 bases left in between. CDR1 and CDR2 from the germline V gene are SGHRS and YFSETQ. This CDR3 spans 14 amino acids. The CDR3 DNA reads TGCGCCAGCAGCGCCCAGGGCTCTGGAAACACCATATATTTT. It codes for CASSAQGSGNTIYF.

V and J are TRBV5-4 and TRBJ2-3; 11 nucleotides line up with TRBD1. V was clipped by 4 bases and J by 4 bases; unmatched bases: 17. The CDR3 consists of 19 residues. From germline, CDR1 is SGHNT and CDR2 YYREEE (reference sequence). As DNA, the CDR3 is TGTGCCAGCAGCGTACCTTACTCCCCCGGGACAGGGGGACCAGATACGCAGTATTTT. Its translation: CASSVPYSPGTGGPDTQYF. Drawing the rest from reference TRBV5-4 and TRBJ2-3, the complete variable domain is ETGVTQSPTHLIKTRGQQVTLRCSSQSGHNTVSWYQQALGQGPQFIFQYYREEENGRGNFPPRFSGLQFPNYSSELNVNALELDDSALYLCASSVPYSPGTGGPDTQYFGPGTRLTVL.

This rearrangement joins TRBV27 to TRBJ1-1; D not resolved. Per the germline V gene, CDR1 is MNHEY and CDR2 is SMNVEV (reference sequence). The CDR3 covers 14 residues. V was pared by 0 bases and J by 1 base, with 6 bases between. The CDR3 here is CASSLSTANTEAFF. The DNA for the CDR3 is TGTGCCAGCAGTTTATCGACTGCGAACACTGAAGCTTTCTTT.

This clone showed up just once. The chain is built from TRBV7-2 and TRBJ2-7; 7 bases align to TRBD1. Losses at the gene ends were 4 bases for V and 1 base for J; bases not matched to a gene: 19. The germline V gene has CDR1 SGHTA and CDR2 FQGNSA. This CDR3 is built from 19 residues. This CDR3 is CASSSYSTGFSRRSYEQYF. The CDR3 region has the DNA TGTGCCAGCAGCTCCTACTCGACAGGGTTCTCGAGGAGGTCCTACGAGCAGTACTTC.